This T cell receptor beta chain appears in the sequencing data of a study of blood T cell repertoires in COVID-19 (dated by TCRdb to the early 2020s). General notes on the study: The collaborator samples originated in the United States, Italy and Spain and spanned the acute and convalescent phases of COVID-19. The material from the prospective study consisted of cDNA or gDNA derived from T cells, B-cell-depleted T cells, or PBMCs. Subjects who had been exposed to COVID-19, were actively infected with it, or had recovered from it provided the deeply sampled blood TCRbeta repertoires that made up the dataset. A freely available public database, intended as a resource for researchers studying the immune response to SARS-CoV-2, is where the repertoires were released. Samples were obtained from the ongoing ImmuneRACE study (first 160 participants) and from over a thousand subjects provided by 6 global collaborators. A de-identified subject ID, COVID-19 status, age in years and sex were almost always included in the sample metadata. HLA class I and class II types, where available, came from metadata supplied by the sample provider rather than from assay-based typing. The paper as a whole reports these results and caveats: The quantity of clinical and demographic metadata differed by source and by participant and was supplied without curation.

The immunoSEQ Assay, a bias-controlled multiplex PCR, was used to amplify TCRbeta CDR3 regions from genomic DNA. Concerning the study's data processing: The number of nucleated cells in each sample was estimated by amplification of reference gene primers within the assay. To quantify the absolute abundance of each unique TCRbeta CDR3 rearrangement, sequence reads were collapsed and filtered. Productive Simpson clonality was computed per sample as the square root of Simpson's diversity index over productive rearrangements. In its TCRdb copy, this immuneACCESS table keeps in-frame sequences only and misses some clones. Where compared with another copy, unresolved V genes explain less than half of these, and the others have no known cause. The V and J calls and the clone size are those of that table, but D and trimming were determined from the DNA. The sample table holds about 170,000 clones, of which roughly 80% were seen once. The leading ten clones occupy roughly 2.6% of the sample.

With regard to this clone: The antigen it binds to is not known. The record has no base qualities; no much larger clone is one base away.

The CDR3 measures 13 amino acids from cysteine to phenylalanine. Of all the DNA, just the CDR3 is kept, 39 bases in frame from base 1. For CDR1 and CDR2, the germline V gene lists SNHLY and FYNNEI. V is clipped by 6 bases and J by 5 bases, and the sequence between their germline boundaries is 13 bases long. Each collaborating institution followed its own protocols to collect whole blood in K2EDTA tubes. For TCRbeta analysis, collaborators shipped samples in one of three forms: frozen whole blood, isolated PBMCs, or DNA extracted from either of those sample types. This receptor was identified in a human donor with acute or convalescent COVID-19. The donor label of this sample is uncertain. This sequence uses TRBV2 and TRBJ2-5; possibly the D gene is TRBD2, per 7 matching bases. The sample consisted of peripheral blood. The DNA reads as follows: TGTGCCAGCAGGGGGGGGGCTAGGGAGACCCAGTACTTC. This translates into CASRGGARETQYF. Full variable domain (CDR3 extended with the reference TRBV2 and TRBJ2-5 proteins): EPEVTQTPSHQVTQMGQEVILRCVPISNHLYFYWYRQILGQKVEFLVSFYNNEISEKSEIFDDQFSVERPDGSNFTLKIRSTKLEDSAMYFCASRGGARETQYFGPGTRLLVL.